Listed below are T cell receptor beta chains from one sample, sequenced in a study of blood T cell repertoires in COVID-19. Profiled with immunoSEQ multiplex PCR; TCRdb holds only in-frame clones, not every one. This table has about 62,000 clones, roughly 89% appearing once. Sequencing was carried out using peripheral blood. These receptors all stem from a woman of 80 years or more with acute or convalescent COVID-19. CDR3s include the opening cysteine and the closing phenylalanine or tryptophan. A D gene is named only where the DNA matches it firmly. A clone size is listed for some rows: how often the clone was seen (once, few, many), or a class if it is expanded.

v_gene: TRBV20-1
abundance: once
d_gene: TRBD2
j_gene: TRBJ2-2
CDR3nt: TGCAGTGCCAGTAGCGGGAAGGGCGGGGAGCTGTTTTTT
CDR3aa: CSASSGKGGELFF

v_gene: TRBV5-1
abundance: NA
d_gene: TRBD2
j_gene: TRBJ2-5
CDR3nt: TGCGCCAGCAGCTCAGGACTAGGCGAAGAGACCCAGTACTTC
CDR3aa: CASSSGLGEETQYF

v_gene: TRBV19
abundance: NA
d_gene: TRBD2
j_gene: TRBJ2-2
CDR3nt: TGTGCCAGTAGTAAAGGACTAGCGGGGGGGCGCGGCACCGGGGAGCTGTTTTTT
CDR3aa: CASSKGLAGGRGTGELFF

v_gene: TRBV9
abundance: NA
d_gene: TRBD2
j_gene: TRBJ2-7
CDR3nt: TGTGCCAGCAGCGTAGATGCTAGCGGGATATACGAGCAGTACTTC
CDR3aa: CASSVDASGIYEQYF

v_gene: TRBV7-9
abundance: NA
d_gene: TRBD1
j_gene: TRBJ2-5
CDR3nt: TGTGCCAGCAGCCCGGGACAGGGGGGAATCCAAGAGACCCAGTACTTC
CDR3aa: CASSPGQGGIQETQYF

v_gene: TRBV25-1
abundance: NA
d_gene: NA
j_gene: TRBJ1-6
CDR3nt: TGTGCCAGCAGAGGGGCGGAAAATTCACCCCTCCACTTT
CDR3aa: CASRGAENSPLHF

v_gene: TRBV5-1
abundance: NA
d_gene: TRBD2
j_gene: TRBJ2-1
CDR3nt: TGCGCCAGCAGCTTGGCCGAGACTAGCGGGAACTACAATGAGCAGTTCTTC
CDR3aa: CASSLAETSGNYNEQFF

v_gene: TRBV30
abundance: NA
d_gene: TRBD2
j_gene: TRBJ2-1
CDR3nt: TGTGCCTGGAGTGTCGGGGGGTGGATTGAGCAGTTCTTC
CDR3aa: CAWSVGGWIEQFF

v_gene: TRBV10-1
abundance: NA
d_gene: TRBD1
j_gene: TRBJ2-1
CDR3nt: TGCGCCAGCAGTGATGGGACAGGGGACAATGAGCAGTTCTTC
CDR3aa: CASSDGTGDNEQFF

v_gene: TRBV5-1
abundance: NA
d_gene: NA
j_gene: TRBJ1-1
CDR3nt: TGCGCCAGCAGCGTCGGGGACACTGAAGCTTTCTTT
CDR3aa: CASSVGDTEAFF

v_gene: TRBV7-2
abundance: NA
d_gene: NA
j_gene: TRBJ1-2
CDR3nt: TGTGCCAGCAGCTTAGATAGCGCGAGACGCTACACCTTC
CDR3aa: CASSLDSARRYTF

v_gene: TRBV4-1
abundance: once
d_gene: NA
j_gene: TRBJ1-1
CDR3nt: TGCGCCAGCAGCCAAGTTGGTAGTCGGACTGAAGCTTTCTTT
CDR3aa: CASSQVGSRTEAFF

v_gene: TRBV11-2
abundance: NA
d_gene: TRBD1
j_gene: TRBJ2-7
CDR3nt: TGTGCCAGCGCACGTGGGACAGCTACCCACGAGCAGTACTTC
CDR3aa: CASARGTATHEQYF

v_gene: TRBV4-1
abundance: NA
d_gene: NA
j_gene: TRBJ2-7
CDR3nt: TGCGCCAGCAGCCAAGAGTCCGGTTCCTACGAGCAGTACTTC
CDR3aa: CASSQESGSYEQYF

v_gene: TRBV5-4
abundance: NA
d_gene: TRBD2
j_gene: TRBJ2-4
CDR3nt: TGTGCCAGCAGCTATGGACTAGCGGGGGCCCACAAAAACATTCAGTACTTC
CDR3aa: CASSYGLAGAHKNIQYF

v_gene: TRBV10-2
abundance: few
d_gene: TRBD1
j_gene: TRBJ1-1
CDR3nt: TGCGCCAGTATGGGACAGGGAACTGAAGCTTTCTTT
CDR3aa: CASMGQGTEAFF

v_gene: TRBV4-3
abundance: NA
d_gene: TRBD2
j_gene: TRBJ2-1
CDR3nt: TGCGCCAGCAGCCAAGATACTAGCGGGGGGTCCACATACTACAATGAGCAGTTCTTC
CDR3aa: CASSQDTSGGSTYYNEQFF

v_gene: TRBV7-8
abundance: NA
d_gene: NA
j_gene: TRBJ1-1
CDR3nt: TGTGCCAGCAGCTTAGATGGGGGGGCTTTCTTT
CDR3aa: CASSLDGGAFF

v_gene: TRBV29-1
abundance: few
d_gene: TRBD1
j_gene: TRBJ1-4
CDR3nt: TGCAGCGTTTTTATCACAGGGGGTGAAAAACTGTTTTTT
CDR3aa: CSVFITGGEKLFF

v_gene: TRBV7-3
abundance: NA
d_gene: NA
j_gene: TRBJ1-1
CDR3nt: TGTGCCAGCAGCTTCAGGCCGATGAACACTGAAGCTTTCTTT
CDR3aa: CASSFRPMNTEAFF

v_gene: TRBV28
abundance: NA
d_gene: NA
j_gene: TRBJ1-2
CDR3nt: TGTGCCAGCAGTCCCTACAGGGACGCTGGTGGCTACACCTTC
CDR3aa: CASSPYRDAGGYTF

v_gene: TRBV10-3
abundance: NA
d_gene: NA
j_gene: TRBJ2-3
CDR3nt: TGTGCCATCAGTGTAGGGGGAGACCACACAGATACGCAGTATTTT
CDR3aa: CAISVGGDHTDTQYF

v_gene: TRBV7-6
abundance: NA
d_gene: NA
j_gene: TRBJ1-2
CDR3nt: TGTGCCAGCAGCTTACTGGGGGCGACAGTAGATGGCTACACCTTC
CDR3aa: CASSLLGATVDGYTF

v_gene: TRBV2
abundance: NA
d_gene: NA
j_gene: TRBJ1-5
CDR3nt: TGTGCCAGCAGTGCCGGCGGCCCGGGTCAGCCCCAGCATTTT
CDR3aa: CASSAGGPGQPQHF

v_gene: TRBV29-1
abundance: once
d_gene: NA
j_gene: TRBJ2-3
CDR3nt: TGCAGCGTCCTTGGGGCCCCTAGCACAGATACGCAGTATTTT
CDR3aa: CSVLGAPSTDTQYF

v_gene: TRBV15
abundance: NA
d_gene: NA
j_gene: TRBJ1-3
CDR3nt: TGTGCCACCAGCAGAGATATAGGGGCTGTCGGAAACACCATATATTTT
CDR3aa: CATSRDIGAVGNTIYF

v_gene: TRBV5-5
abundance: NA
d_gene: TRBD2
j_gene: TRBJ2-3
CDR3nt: TGTGCCAGCAGCTGGGGAGGGGGACTAGCGGGAGCGTTAGATACGCAGTATTTT
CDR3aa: CASSWGGGLAGALDTQYF

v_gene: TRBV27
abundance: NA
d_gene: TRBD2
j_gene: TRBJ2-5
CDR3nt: TGTGCCAGCAGTTTGAGACTAGCGGTGCAAGAGACCCAGTACTTC
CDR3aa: CASSLRLAVQETQYF

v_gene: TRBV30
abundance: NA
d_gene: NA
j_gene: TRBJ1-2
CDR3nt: TGTGCCTGGAGTGTAGGTCGGGGTTACTATGGCTACACCTTC
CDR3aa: CAWSVGRGYYGYTF

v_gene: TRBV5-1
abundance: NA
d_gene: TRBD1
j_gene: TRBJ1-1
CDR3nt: TGCGCCAGCAGCTTGGGACAGGGGGTAGTGAACACTGAAGCTTTCTTT
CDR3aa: CASSLGQGVVNTEAFF

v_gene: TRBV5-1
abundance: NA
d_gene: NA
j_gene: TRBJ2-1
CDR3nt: TGCGCCAGCAGCTTGCAGGGGCCGTACAATGAGCAGTTCTTC
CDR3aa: CASSLQGPYNEQFF

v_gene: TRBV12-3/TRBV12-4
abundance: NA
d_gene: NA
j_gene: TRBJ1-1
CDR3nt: TGTGCCAGCAGTTTAAGGAGGAACACTGAAGCTTTCTTT
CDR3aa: CASSLRRNTEAFF

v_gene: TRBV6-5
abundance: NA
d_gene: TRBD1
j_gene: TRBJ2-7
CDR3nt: TGTGCCAGCAGTTACTCGTGGGACAGGGGATTTTACGAGCAGTACTTC
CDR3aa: CASSYSWDRGFYEQYF

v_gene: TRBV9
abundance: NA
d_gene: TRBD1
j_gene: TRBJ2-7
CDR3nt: TGTGCCAGCAGCCGGACAGGTATCTACGAGCAGTACTTC
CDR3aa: CASSRTGIYEQYF

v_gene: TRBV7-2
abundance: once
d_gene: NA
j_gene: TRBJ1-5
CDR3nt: TGTGCCAGCAGCTCGCAGGGACGGGAGCAGCCCCAGCATTTT
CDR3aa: CASSSQGREQPQHF

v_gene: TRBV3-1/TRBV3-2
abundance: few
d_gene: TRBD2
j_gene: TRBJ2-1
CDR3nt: TGTGCCAGCAGCCTTCCGGGGGGGAATGAGCAGTTCTTC
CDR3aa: CASSLPGGNEQFF

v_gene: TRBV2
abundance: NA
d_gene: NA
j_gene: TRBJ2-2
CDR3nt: TGTGCCAGCAGTGTTGAGACTAGCACCGGGGAGCTGTTTTTT
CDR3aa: CASSVETSTGELFF

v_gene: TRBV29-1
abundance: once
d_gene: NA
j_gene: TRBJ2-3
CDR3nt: TGCAGCGTGGGGCGGCAGGCAGATACGCAGTATTTT
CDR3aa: CSVGRQADTQYF

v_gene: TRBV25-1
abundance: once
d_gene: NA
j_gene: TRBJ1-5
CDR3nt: TGTGCCAGCAGCGAAACAGGGTGGGGGAGCAATCAGCCCCAGCATTTT
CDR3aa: CASSETGWGSNQPQHF

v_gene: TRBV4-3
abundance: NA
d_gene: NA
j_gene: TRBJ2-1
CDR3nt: TGCGCCAGCAGCCAAGCCCGGACAGCTTACAATGAGCAGTTCTTC
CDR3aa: CASSQARTAYNEQFF

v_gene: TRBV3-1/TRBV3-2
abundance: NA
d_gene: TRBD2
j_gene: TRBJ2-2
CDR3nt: TGTGCCAGCAGCCAAGATCTTACTAGCGGGGGAAACACCGGGGAGCTGTTTTTT
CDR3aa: CASSQDLTSGGNTGELFF

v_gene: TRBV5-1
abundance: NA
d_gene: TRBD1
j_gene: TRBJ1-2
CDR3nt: TGCGCCAGCAGCTGGGGACAGGACACCAGGGGTGGCTACACCTTC
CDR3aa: CASSWGQDTRGGYTF

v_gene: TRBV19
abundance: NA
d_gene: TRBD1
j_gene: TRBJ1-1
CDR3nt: TGTGCCAGTAGTACCAGGGGGCGGACCTTCACTGAAGCTTTCTTT
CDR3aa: CASSTRGRTFTEAFF

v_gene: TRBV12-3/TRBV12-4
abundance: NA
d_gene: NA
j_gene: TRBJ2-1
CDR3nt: TGTGCCAGCAGCCGCACTTGGGAGAATGAGCAGTTCTTC
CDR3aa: CASSRTWENEQFF

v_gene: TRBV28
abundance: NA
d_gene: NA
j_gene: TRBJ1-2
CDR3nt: TGTGCCAGCCGCCCCTCCCGTGGGGTAGCGCTGACTTATGGCTACACCTTC
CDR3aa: CASRPSRGVALTYGYTF

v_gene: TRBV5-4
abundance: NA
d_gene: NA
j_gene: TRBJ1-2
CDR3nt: TGTGCCAGCAGCTTGAGGGGGGGAGGGGCCGATGGCTACACCTTC
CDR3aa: CASSLRGGGADGYTF

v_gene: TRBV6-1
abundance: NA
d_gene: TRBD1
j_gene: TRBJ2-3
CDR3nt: TGTGCCAGCAGTGAAGCGCGGGGGACAGGGGGCATAGATACGCAGTATTTT
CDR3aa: CASSEARGTGGIDTQYF

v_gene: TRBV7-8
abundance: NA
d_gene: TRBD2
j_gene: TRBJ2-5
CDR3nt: TGTGCCAGCAGCTCGGAGCGACTAGCGGGGGGGGGTGAGACCCAGTACTTC
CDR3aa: CASSSERLAGGGETQYF

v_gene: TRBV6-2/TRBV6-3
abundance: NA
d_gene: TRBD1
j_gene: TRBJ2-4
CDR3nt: TGTGCCAGCAGTTACTCCCGACAGGGGGACATTCAGTACTTC
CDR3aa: CASSYSRQGDIQYF

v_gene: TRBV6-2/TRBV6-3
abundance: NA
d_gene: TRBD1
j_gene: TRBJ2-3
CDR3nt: TGTGCCAGCAGTGACAGGGGACTCACAGATACGCAGTATTTT
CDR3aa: CASSDRGLTDTQYF

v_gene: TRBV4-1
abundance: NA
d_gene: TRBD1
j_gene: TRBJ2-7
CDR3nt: TGCGCCAGCAGCCAATACAGGGGAAGCTCCTACGAGCAGTACTTC
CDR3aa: CASSQYRGSSYEQYF

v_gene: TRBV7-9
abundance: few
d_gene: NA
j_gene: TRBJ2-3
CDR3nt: TGTGCCAGCAGCTTGAGCGGCGATACGCAGTATTTT
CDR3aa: CASSLSGDTQYF

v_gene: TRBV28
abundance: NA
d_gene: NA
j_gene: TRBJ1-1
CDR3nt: TGTGCCAGCACGGGACACCAGAACACTGAAGCTTTCTTT
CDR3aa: CASTGHQNTEAFF

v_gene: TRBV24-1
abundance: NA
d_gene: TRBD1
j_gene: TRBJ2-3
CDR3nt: TGTGCCACCAGACAGGGGGATACGCAGTATTTT
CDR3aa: CATRQGDTQYF

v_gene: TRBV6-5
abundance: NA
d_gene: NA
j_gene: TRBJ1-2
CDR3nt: TGTGCCAGCAGTAGGCAGGGGCTCGACTATGGCTACACCTTC
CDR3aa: CASSRQGLDYGYTF